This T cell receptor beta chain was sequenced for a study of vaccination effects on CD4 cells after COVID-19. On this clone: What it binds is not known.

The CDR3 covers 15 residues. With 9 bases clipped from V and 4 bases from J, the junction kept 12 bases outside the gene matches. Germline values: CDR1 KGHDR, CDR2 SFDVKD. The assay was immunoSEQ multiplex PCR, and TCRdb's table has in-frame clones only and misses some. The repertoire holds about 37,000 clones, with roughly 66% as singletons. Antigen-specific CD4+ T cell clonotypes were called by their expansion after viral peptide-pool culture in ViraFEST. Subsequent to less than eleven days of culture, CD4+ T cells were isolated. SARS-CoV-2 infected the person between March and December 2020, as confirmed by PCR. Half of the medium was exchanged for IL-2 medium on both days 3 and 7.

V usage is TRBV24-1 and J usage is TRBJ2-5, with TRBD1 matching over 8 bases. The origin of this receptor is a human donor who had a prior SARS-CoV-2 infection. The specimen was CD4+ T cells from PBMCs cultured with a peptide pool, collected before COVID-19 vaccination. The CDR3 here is CATASPRGPGETQYF. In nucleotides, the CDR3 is TGTGCCACCGCCTCCCCCAGGGGGCCAGGAGAGACCCAGTACTTC.